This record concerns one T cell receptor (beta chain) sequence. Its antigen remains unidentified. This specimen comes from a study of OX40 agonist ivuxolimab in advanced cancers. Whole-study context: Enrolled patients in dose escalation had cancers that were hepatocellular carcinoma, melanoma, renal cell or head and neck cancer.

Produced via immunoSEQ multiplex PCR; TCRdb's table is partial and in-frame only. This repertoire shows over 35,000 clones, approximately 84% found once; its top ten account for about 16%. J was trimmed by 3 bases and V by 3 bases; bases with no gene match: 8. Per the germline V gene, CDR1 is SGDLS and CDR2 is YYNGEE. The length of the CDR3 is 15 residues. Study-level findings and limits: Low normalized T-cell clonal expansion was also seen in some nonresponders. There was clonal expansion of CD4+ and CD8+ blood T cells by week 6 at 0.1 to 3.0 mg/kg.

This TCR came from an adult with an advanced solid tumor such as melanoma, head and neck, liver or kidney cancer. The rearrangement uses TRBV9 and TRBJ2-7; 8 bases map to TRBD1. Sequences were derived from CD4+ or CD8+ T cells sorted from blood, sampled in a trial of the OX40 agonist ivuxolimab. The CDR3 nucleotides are TGTGCCAGCAGCGGAGGACAGGGTAACTTCTACGAGCAGTACTTC. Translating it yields CASSGGQGNFYEQYF.